Following are 14 T cell receptor beta chains from one sample sequenced in a study of blood T cells in healthy people across ages (dated by TCRdb to 2013 to 2016). Library preparation was by 5' RACE. Sequencing used an Illumina HiSeq 2500. A second roughly 6 to 12 cycle PCR used a sample-barcoded 5' primer and a J-beta primer mix. TCRdb took the public reads, trimmed them with fastp at Q25, ran MiXCR for clone calling and kept in-frame beta chains. Each entry is one CDR3 protein sequence, shown with its most common DNA and genes. This sample lists more than 800,000 distinct CDR3 sequences; over 35% were detected once. The leading ten clones occupy approximately 17% of the sample. The sequenced sample consisted of blood. These receptors originate from a woman aged 60 to 75 in good health.

Here the CDR3 DNA reads TGTGCCAGCAGCGACGGAGCGGGAGAGGGCGAGCAGTACTTC. Protein product: CASSDGAGEGEQYF. This chain uses TRBV9 with TRBJ2-5; TRBD2 agrees at 8 bases. The J call may be in error: the DNA end matches TRBJ2-7 better. Germline CDR1 is SGDLS and CDR2 is YYNGEE. The CDR3 runs to 14 residues.

The rearrangement links TRBV27 to TRBJ2-1; tentative D call: TRBD1 (7 bases). Germline values: CDR1 MNHEY, CDR2 SMNVEV (reference sequence). V lost 7 bases and J lost 5, with 24 bases in between. The length of the CDR3 is 17 residues. The CDR3 DNA follows: TGTGCCAGCAACCGAAAAACCGCGGGACAGATTAACAATGAGCAGTTCTTC. Residues: CASNRKTAGQINNEQFF.

The chain carries TRBV6-5 and TRBJ2-3; 8 bases match TRBD1. V gave up 6 bases and J gave up 3 bases; unmatched junction bases: 5. CDR1 and CDR2 from the germline V gene are MNHEY and SVGAGI. CDR3 length equals 14 residues. For the CDR3, the DNA is TGTGCCAGCAGCCAGGGGGCGCTTACAGATACGCAGTATTTT. It is translated as CASSQGALTDTQYF.

V is TRBV11-2 and J is TRBJ2-4; weak D call: TRBD2 (6 bases). V lost 0 bases, J lost 0 bases, and 12 bases lay in between. The CDR3 contains 17 residues. In germline, CDR1 is SGHAT, CDR2 FQNNGV. The CDR3 region is CASSLEEGMGAKNIQYF. CDR3 nucleotide sequence: TGTGCCAGCAGCTTAGAGGAGGGGATGGGAGCCAAAAACATTCAGTACTTC.

The rearrangement links TRBV27 to TRBJ2-7, with D perhaps TRBD1 (5 bases). This CDR3 spans 12 amino acids. Trimming took 2 bases from V and 7 from J, leaving 9 bases between them. CDR1 is MNHEY and CDR2 is SMNVEV in the germline V gene (reference sequence). This CDR3 reads CASSLRQSEQYF. The CDR3 nucleotides read TGTGCCAGCAGTTTACGACAGTCTGAGCAGTACTTC.

DNA of the CDR3: TGTGCCAGCAGCCAGACCCATGCCTCCTACAATGAGCAGTTCTTC. It is translated as CASSQTHASYNEQFF. This sequence joins TRBV12-3 or TRBV12-4 and TRBJ2-1, with D hard to call. This CDR3 comprises 15 residues. V was shortened by 6 bases and J by 0 bases, with 12 bases between the two germline ends.

This clonotype was seen a handful of times. The chain recombines TRBV5-6 with TRBJ2-6; the D is unclear. The V end was cut by 4 bases, the J end by 1 base, with 9 bases between. The germline gives CDR1 SGHDT, CDR2 YYEEEE. The CDR3 is made up of 15 amino acids. This CDR3 is CASSLERSGANVLTF. DNA of the CDR3: TGTGCCAGCAGCCTGGAGAGATCTGGGGCCAACGTCCTGACTTTC.

Concerning this clonotype: A much larger clone sits a single nucleotide away, making a read error possible. This chain uses TRBV20-1 with TRBJ2-1; the D gene is possibly TRBD2 (5 bases). The J call may not be correct, given that the DNA end is closer to TRBJ2-7. Germline V gives CDR1 DFQATT, CDR2 SNEGSKA (reference sequence). The CDR3 has 13 amino acids. The DNA for the CDR3 is TGCAGCGCTGTAACGGACTCCTACAATGAGCAGTACTTC. This codes for CSAVTDSYNEQYF.

This clonotype was seen only a few times. The chain recombines TRBV10-3 with TRBJ2-7, with TRBD2 matching 8 bases. Trimming removed 2 bases from V and 3 bases from J; junction bases left unmatched: 6. The CDR3 spans 15 residues. The germline gives CDR1 ENHRY, CDR2 SYGVKD. CDR3 sequence (DNA): TGTGCCATCAGTGAGGGGGGGGGACTAGTCTACGAGCAGTACTTC. Translation gives CAISEGGGLVYEQYF.

This clonotype was counted between two and nine times. The chain joins TRBV9 to TRBJ2-5; a possible D gene is TRBD2 (5 bases). This CDR3 region has 15 residues. Per the germline V gene, CDR1 is SGDLS and CDR2 is YYNGEE. The V gene lost 4 bases and the J gene lost 3 bases, with 16 bases spanning the gap. In DNA form, the CDR3 reads TGTGCCAGCAGCTTGGAAAGAGGGTATGAAGAGACCCAGTACTTC. It is translated as CASSLERGYEETQYF.

This clonotype was counted a few times. The rearrangement uses TRBV20-1 and TRBJ2-1; 7 bases line up with TRBD2. J lost 8 bases, V lost 0 bases, and 7 bases had no gene match. The CDR3 has 14 amino acids. Per germline, CDR1 DFQATT and CDR2 SNEGSKA (reference sequence). CDR3 in DNA: TGCAGTGCTAGAGAGGGCGGGAGAGGCGATGAGCAGTTCTTC. It specifies CSAREGGRGDEQFF.

A word on this clonotype: The germline gene is not matched at one end of the junction; a read error may be the cause. The V call is TRBV6-5, the J call TRBJ2-7; tentatively, D is TRBD1 (5 bases). The CDR3 is made up of 11 amino acids. The germline V gene has CDR1 MNHEY and CDR2 SVGAGI. The CDR3 nucleotides read TGTGCCAGCAGGCTAGGGGTTGTGCAGCACTTC. It is translated as CASRLGVVQHF.

This clonotype was seen only a few times. The rearrangement uses TRBV5-1 and TRBJ2-1; no definite D call. The CDR3 consists of 16 residues. Per the germline V gene, CDR1 is SGHRS and CDR2 is YFSETQ. V dropped 1 base and J dropped 0 bases, with 11 bases sitting between them. The CDR3, as DNA: TGCGCCAGCAGCTTGCCGACTGGAAGCTCCTACAATGAGCAGTTCTTC. Translation gives CASSLPTGSSYNEQFF.

The J gene is TRBJ2-1, the V gene TRBV4-1; a possible D gene is TRBD1 (5 bases). The ends were cut back, 0 bases at V and 0 bases at J, with 15 bases in the middle. This CDR3 is 18 amino acids long. CDR1 and CDR2 from the germline V gene are MGHRA and YSYEKL. CDR3 nucleotides: TGCGCCAGCAGCCAAGATAGCTGGGGCGCCATCTCCTACAATGAGCAGTTCTTC. Translation gives CASSQDSWGAISYNEQFF.